These 3 T cell receptor beta chains originate from one sample sequenced in a study of T cell repertoires in cytomegalovirus infection. These TCRs are of unknown antigen specificity. TCRdb re-analysed the reads in MiXCR, keeping a single row per CDR3 protein. The sample lists fewer than 1,000,000 distinct CDR3 sequences; approximately 30% were seen once. The sample in question was cultured CD8+ T cells from PBMCs, obtained from culture after CMV antigen stimulation. Every receptor here comes from a human donor in good health (CMV status not recorded). Some clones in this sample may be carry-over from other donors' samples.

The CDR3 loop is CASSQDEVFWTPGGALEAFF. CDR3 coding DNA: TGTGCCAGCAGCCAAGACGAGGTTTTCTGGACACCTGGGGGTGCATTAGAAGCTTTCTTT. V gene TRBV3-1 combines with J gene TRBJ1-1, with a weak D call TRBD1 (5 bases). V was clipped by 0 bases and J by 8 bases, with 31 bases between them. Germline CDR1 is LGHDT and CDR2 is YNNKEL (reference sequence). The CDR3 runs 20 residues.

The V gene is TRBV7-6, the J gene TRBJ2-7, with 9 bases that match TRBD2. The CDR3 spans 14 residues. V lost 5 bases and J lost 6; bases outside the gene matches: 8. Germline V gives CDR1 SGHVS, CDR2 FNYEAQ. The CDR3 loop is CASSPVPAGGEQYF. The CDR3 DNA follows: TGTGCCAGCAGCCCCGTGCCAGCGGGGGGCGAGCAGTACTTC.

The chain links TRBV27 to TRBJ2-1; 13 bases align to TRBD2. This CDR3 has 17 residues. The trim removed 8 bases at V and 2 bases at J, leaving 9 bases unmatched. Germline CDR1 reads MNHEY; CDR2 reads SMNVEV (reference sequence). The CDR3 DNA is TGTGCCAGCGTTACTAGCGGGGGGGCCCTAACCTACAATGAGCAGTTCTTC. The encoded protein is CASVTSGGALTYNEQFF.